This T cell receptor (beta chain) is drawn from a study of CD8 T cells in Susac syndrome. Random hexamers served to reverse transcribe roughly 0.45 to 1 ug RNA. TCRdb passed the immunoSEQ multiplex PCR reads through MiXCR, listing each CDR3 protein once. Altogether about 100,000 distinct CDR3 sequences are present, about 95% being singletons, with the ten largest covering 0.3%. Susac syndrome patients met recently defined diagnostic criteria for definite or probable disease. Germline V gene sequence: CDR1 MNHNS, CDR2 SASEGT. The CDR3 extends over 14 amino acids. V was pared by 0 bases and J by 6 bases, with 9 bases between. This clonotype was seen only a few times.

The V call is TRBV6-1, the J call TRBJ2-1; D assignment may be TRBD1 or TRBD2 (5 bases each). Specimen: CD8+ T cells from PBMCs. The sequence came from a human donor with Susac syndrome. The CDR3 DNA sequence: TGTGCCAGCAGTGAAGCAGCAGGGAGCAATGAGCAGTTCTTC. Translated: CASSEAAGSNEQFF.